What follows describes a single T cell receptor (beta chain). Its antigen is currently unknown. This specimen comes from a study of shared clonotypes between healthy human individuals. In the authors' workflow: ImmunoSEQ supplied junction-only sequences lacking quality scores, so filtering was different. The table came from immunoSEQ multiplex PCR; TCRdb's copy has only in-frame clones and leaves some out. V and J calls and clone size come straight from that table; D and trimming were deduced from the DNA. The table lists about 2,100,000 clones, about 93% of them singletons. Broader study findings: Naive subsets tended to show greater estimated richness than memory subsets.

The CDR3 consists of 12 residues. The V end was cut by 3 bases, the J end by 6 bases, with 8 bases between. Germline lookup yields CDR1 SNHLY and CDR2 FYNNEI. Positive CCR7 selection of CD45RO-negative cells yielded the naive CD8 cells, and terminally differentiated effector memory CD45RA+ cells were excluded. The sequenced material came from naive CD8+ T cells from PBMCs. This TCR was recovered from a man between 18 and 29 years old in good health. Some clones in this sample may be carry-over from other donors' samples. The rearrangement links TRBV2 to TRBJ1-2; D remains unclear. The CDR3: CASSDQVHGYTF. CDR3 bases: TGTGCCAGCAGTGACCAGGTACATGGCTACACCTTC.